This entry lists 2 T cell receptor beta chains sequenced from one sample in a study of blood T cell repertoires in COVID-19. Repertoires were generated with immunoSEQ multiplex PCR, while TCRdb's copy carries only in-frame clones and drops some. The table includes hundreds of thousands of clones, approximately 90% detected once. Sample: PBMCs or T cells enriched from blood (not recorded which). These receptors originate from a man between 18 and 29 years old who had recovered from COVID-19.

The chain is built from TRBV6-5 and TRBJ1-1, with D uncertain. Trimming removed 0 bases at V and 4 bases at J, with 12 bases between. There are 15 residues in the CDR3. The germline V gene encodes CDR1 MNHEY and CDR2 SVGAGI. The CDR3 protein is CASSYSIQVGTEAFF. Here the CDR3 DNA reads TGTGCCAGCAGTTACTCGATTCAGGTTGGCACTGAAGCTTTCTTT.

V gene TRBV4-1 combines with J gene TRBJ1-5; D is perhaps TRBD1 (6 bases). This CDR3 is 14 amino acids long. The V and J ends lost 0 bases and 4 bases respectively, with 7 bases between them. Germline lookup yields CDR1 MGHRA and CDR2 YSYEKL. The CDR3 region has the DNA TGCGCCAGCAGCCAAGATCAGGGGAATCAGCCCCAGCATTTT. It is translated as CASSQDQGNQPQHF.